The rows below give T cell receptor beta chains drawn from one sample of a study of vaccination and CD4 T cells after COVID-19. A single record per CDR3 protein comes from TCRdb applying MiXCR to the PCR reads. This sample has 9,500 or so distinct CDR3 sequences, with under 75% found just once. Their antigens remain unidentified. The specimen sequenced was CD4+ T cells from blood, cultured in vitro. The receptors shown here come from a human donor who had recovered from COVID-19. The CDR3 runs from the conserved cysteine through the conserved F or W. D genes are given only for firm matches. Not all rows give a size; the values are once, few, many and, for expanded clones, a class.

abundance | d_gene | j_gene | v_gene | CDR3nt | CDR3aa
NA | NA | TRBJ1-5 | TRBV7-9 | TGTGCCAGCAGCAGGGACATTAGCAATCAGCCCCAGCATTTT | CASSRDISNQPQHF
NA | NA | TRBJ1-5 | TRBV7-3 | TGTGCCAGCAGCTTAAGGGTCGAGGGGACCCCCAATCAGCCCCAGCATTTT | CASSLRVEGTPNQPQHF
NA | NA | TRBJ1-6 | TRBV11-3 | TGTGCCAGCATCGTTAGGGACGGGCTAGGCGGTTCACCCCTCCACTTT | CASIVRDGLGGSPLHF
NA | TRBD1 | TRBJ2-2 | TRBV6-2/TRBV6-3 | TGTGCCAGCAGGGGGACAGGGAGAGCCGGGGAGCTGTTTTTT | CASRGTGRAGELFF
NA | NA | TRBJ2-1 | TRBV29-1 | TGCAGCGTTGAAAGGCGTATGAGCACAACCACCAATGAGCAGTTCTTC | CSVERRMSTTTNEQFF
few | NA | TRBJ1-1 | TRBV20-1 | TGCAGTGCTAGTAGGGGGATGAACACTGAAGCTTTCTTT | CSASRGMNTEAFF
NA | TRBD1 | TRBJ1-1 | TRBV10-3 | TGTGCCATCAGTGACGTCAGGGGGACTGAAGCTTTCTTT | CAISDVRGTEAFF
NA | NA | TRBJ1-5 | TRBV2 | TGTGCCAGCAGTGACTCCCTTAATCAGCCCCAGCATTTT | CASSDSLNQPQHF
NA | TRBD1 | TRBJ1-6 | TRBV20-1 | TGCAGTGCTAGACAAATGGGACAGGGGGATTCACCCCTCCACTTT | CSARQMGQGDSPLHF
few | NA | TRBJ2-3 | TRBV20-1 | TGCAGTGCTAGAGATGGGCGAGGGAGCACAGATACGCAGTATTTT | CSARDGRGSTDTQYF
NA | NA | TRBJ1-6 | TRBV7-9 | TGTGCCAGCAGCCCCCAAGACAGGAGCTCCTATAATTCACCCCTCCACTTT | CASSPQDRSSYNSPLHF
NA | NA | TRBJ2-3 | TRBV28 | TGTGTAAGCGCTAGCACAGATACGCAGTATTTT | CVSASTDTQYF
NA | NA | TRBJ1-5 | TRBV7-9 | TGTGCCAGCAGCTTAAGTTATAGCAATCAGCCCCAGCATTTT | CASSLSYSNQPQHF
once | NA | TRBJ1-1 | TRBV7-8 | TGTGCCAGCAGCTTAAGGCCAGCACCTATGAACACTGAAGCTTTCTTT | CASSLRPAPMNTEAFF
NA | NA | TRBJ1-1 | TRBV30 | TGTGCCTGGGGATACGATGCGATGACTGAAGCTTTCTTT | CAWGYDAMTEAFF
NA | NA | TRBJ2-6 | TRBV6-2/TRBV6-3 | TGTGCCAGCAGTCACGACAGTGGCTCTGGGGCCAACGTCCTGACTTTC | CASSHDSGSGANVLTF
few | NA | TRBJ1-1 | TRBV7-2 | TGTGCCAGCAGCTTAGGTGGTGGGGCGCGTAGTTTTACTGAAGCTTTCTTT | CASSLGGGARSFTEAFF
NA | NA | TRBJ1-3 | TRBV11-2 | TGTGCCAGCAGCTTAGGGGGCAGATCTTTAGACACCATATATTTT | CASSLGGRSLDTIYF
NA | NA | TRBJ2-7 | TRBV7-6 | TGTGCCAGCAGCTTAGATTCCGGCGAGCAGTACTTC | CASSLDSGEQYF
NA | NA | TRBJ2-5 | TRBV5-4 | TGTGCCAGCAGCTTGAAAGAGCCCGGTCCAGAGACCCAGTACTTC | CASSLKEPGPETQYF
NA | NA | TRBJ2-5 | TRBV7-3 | TGTGCCAGCAGCCTTAGTCTGGGAGAGACCCAGTACTTC | CASSLSLGETQYF
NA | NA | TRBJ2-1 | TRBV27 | TGTGCCAGCAGTTTGGTTGGAAACAATGAGCAGTTCTTC | CASSLVGNNEQFF
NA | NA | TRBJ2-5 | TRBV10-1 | TGCGCCAGCAGTGAGGGCGGGGATCGCGAGACCCAGTACTTC | CASSEGGDRETQYF
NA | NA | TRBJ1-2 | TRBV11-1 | TGTGCCAGCAGCTTATTTGCAGGGGACTATGGCTACACCTTC | CASSLFAGDYGYTF
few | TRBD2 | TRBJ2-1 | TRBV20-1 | TGCAGTGCTAGAGGGGGTATGCGGCTAGCGGGAGTGAATGAGCAGTTCTTC | CSARGGMRLAGVNEQFF
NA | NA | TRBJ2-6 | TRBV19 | TGTGCCAGTAGCTCCTTCGGCGGGGTTTCTGGGGCCAACGTCCTGACTTTC | CASSSFGGVSGANVLTF
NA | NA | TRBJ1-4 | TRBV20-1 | TGCAGTGCTAGAGATGGACAGTATAATGAAAAACTGTTTTTT | CSARDGQYNEKLFF
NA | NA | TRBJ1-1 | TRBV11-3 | TGTGCCAGCAGCCAGCTCCAGGGAGGCGCTGAAGCTTTCTTT | CASSQLQGGAEAFF
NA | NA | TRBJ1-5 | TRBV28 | TGTGCCAGCAGTTTTCCCACCCGACATAGCAATCAGCCCCAGCATTTT | CASSFPTRHSNQPQHF
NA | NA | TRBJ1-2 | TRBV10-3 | TGTGCCATCAGTGATACGGGGGATTTCGGCTACACCTTC | CAISDTGDFGYTF
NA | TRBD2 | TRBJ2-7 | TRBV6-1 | TGTGCCAGCAGTGCGGGACTAGCGGGGGACGAGCAGTACTTC | CASSAGLAGDEQYF
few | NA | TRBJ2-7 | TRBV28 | TGTGCCAGCAGCCAGGAGTTGGGGACCTACGAGCAGTACTTC | CASSQELGTYEQYF
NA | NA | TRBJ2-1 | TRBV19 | TGTGCCAGTAGTATCAGGGCAGGGTTTATTGGCAGTGAGCAGTTCTTC | CASSIRAGFIGSEQFF
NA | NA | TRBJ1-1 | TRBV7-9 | TGTGCCAGCAGCTTAGTATACATCGAAGCTTTCTTT | CASSLVYIEAFF
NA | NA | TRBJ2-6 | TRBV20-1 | TGCAGTGCTAGTGGTGCCTCTGGGGCCAACGTCCTGACTTTC | CSASGASGANVLTF
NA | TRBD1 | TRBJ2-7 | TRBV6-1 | TGTGCCAGCAGTGTTGGGACAGGACTAACCTACGAGCAGTACTTC | CASSVGTGLTYEQYF
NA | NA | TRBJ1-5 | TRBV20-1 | TGCAGTGCTAGAGAGAGGGGGGCGGACTATCAGCCCCAGCATTTT | CSARERGADYQPQHF
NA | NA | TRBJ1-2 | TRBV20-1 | TGCAGTGCGGGTCTTTCCAACTATGGCTACACCTTC | CSAGLSNYGYTF
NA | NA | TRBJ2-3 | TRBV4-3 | TGCGCCAGCAGCCAAGATAAGGCGGGGGATACGCAGTATTTT | CASSQDKAGDTQYF
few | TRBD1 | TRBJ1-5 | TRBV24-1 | TGTGCCACCGGGACAGGCGATCAGCCCCAGCATTTT | CATGTGDQPQHF
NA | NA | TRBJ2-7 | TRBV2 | TGTGCCAGCAGGGCGGACTCCTACGAGCAGTACTTC | CASRADSYEQYF
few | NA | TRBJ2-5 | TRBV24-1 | TGTGCCACCAGTGATTTGCTCCAGGGAAGCTCCCAAGAGACCCAGTACTTC | CATSDLLQGSSQETQYF
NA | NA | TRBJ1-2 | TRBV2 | TGTGCCAGCAGGGGTGGAGGTTTAGGGACTAACTATGGCTACACCTTC | CASRGGGLGTNYGYTF
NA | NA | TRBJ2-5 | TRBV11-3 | TGTGCCAGCAGCTTACTCAGGGGACAAAGGGAGACCCAGTACTTC | CASSLLRGQRETQYF
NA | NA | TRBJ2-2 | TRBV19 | TGTGCCAGTCGTTCCGGAACCGGGGAGCTGTTTTTT | CASRSGTGELFF
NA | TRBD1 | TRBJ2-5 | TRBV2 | TGTGCCAGCGTTCTTTTGGACAGGGGACTGGCGGAGACCCAGTACTTC | CASVLLDRGLAETQYF
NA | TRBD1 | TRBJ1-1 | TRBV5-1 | TGCGCCAGCAGCAAGGGACAGGGGGCCTCCTGGATGAACACTGAAGCTTTCTTT | CASSKGQGASWMNTEAFF
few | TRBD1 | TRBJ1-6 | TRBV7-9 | TGTGCCAGCAGCTTAGCGGGGACAGGCGGGGGCACCCTCCACTTT | CASSLAGTGGGTLHF
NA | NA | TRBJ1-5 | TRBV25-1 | TGTGCCAGTCTAACAGGTCAGCCCCAGCATTTT | CASLTGQPQHF
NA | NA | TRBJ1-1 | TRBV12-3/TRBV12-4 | TGTGCCAGCAGTTTGGGGGGGATCACTGAAGCTTTCTTT | CASSLGGITEAFF